The entry below gives a single TCR beta chain sequence along with its context. The antigen remains undetermined. This CDR3 has 14 residues. V lost 4 bases to trimming and J lost 2 bases, with 10 bases between them. The germline gives CDR1 WSHSY, CDR2 SAAADI. The study ran its PCR with 60 Vbeta and 13 Jbeta primers. Assay: immunoSEQ multiplex PCR; the TCRdb copy retains only in-frame clones and omits some. In the table there are fewer than 200,000 clones, around 80% of which are singletons. This sample was taken from a study of cytomegalovirus exposure and HLA in healthy donors. Whole-study results and caveats: The authors later found most CMV-associated TCR beta chains appeared HLA-restricted.

Input material: PBMCs. The J gene is TRBJ2-3, the V gene TRBV10-2; maybe TRBD1 (5 bases). The clonotype comes from a female donor in good health and CMV-seronegative. This CDR3 reads CASSGQGHTDTQYF. The CDR3 DNA reads TGCGCCAGCAGTGGGCAGGGTCACACAGATACGCAGTATTTT.